These T cell receptor beta chains were read from a single sample in a study of T cell responses to AZD1222 COVID-19 vaccine. The protocol was immunoSEQ multiplex PCR, while the TCRdb copy is restricted to in-frame clones and leaves out a portion. Of over 60,000 clones listed, 85% to 90% are singletons. Sequencing used peripheral blood, obtained 28 days after the second dose of the MenACWY control vaccine. The receptors were sampled from an adult who received the MenACWY meningococcal vaccine as a control. Both conserved end residues are part of each CDR3. A D gene is named only where the DNA matches it firmly. Some rows mark clone size as missing; the rest say once, few, many or name a class of expanded clone.

clone_size: .
v_call: TRBV5-1
d_call: TRBD1
j_call: TRBJ1-1
cdr3_nt: TGCGCCAGCAGCTTGAGTCCAAACGAGGGGGCACAAGCTTTCTTT
cdr3_aa: CASSLSPNEGAQAFF

clone_size: .
v_call: TRBV7-2
d_call: TRBD1
j_call: TRBJ1-3
cdr3_nt: TGTGCCAGCAGCTTAGGAAGGACAGGCTCTGGAAACACCATATATTTT
cdr3_aa: CASSLGRTGSGNTIYF

clone_size: few
v_call: TRBV6-2/TRBV6-3
d_call: TRBD1
j_call: TRBJ1-1
cdr3_nt: TGTGCCAGCAGTTCGCGCAGGGGGGAAGAAGCTTTCTTT
cdr3_aa: CASSSRRGEEAFF

clone_size: .
v_call: TRBV7-2
d_call: .
j_call: TRBJ1-2
cdr3_nt: TGTGCCAGCAGCTACGAGGCAGGGTACTATGGCTACACCTTC
cdr3_aa: CASSYEAGYYGYTF

clone_size: .
v_call: TRBV10-3
d_call: .
j_call: TRBJ2-7
cdr3_nt: TGTGCCATCAGCCCGGGAGCGACCGCGGCCGAGCAGTACTTC
cdr3_aa: CAISPGATAAEQYF

clone_size: .
v_call: TRBV2
d_call: .
j_call: TRBJ1-5
cdr3_nt: TGTGCCAGCAGTGAAGCGGAGGTGGGACAGCCCCAGCATTTT
cdr3_aa: CASSEAEVGQPQHF

clone_size: .
v_call: TRBV4-3
d_call: .
j_call: TRBJ2-1
cdr3_nt: TGCGCCAGCAGCCAAGATTCAAGTACGCAGTTCTTC
cdr3_aa: CASSQDSSTQFF

clone_size: .
v_call: TRBV5-1
d_call: TRBD1
j_call: TRBJ1-2
cdr3_nt: TGCGCCAGCAGCTTAGCTAACAGGGGGGACTATGGCTACACCTTC
cdr3_aa: CASSLANRGDYGYTF

clone_size: .
v_call: TRBV19
d_call: TRBD1
j_call: TRBJ1-5
cdr3_nt: TGTGCCAGTAGTACCCGACAGGGGCCAGGGGATCAGCCCCAGCATTTT
cdr3_aa: CASSTRQGPGDQPQHF

clone_size: .
v_call: TRBV6-2/TRBV6-3
d_call: .
j_call: TRBJ2-3
cdr3_nt: TGTGCCAGCAGTTACCCGATAGGCGCGGTCACAGATACGCAGTATTTT
cdr3_aa: CASSYPIGAVTDTQYF

clone_size: .
v_call: TRBV9
d_call: .
j_call: TRBJ2-3
cdr3_nt: TGTGCCAGCAGCGTTGGGGTCCGCACAGATACGCAGTATTTT
cdr3_aa: CASSVGVRTDTQYF

clone_size: .
v_call: TRBV9
d_call: .
j_call: TRBJ2-1
cdr3_nt: TGTGCCAGCAGCCGACAGGACAATGAGCAGTTCTTC
cdr3_aa: CASSRQDNEQFF

clone_size: .
v_call: TRBV25-1
d_call: TRBD1
j_call: TRBJ1-3
cdr3_nt: TGTGCCAGCACTCCAGGGGGGAGCTCTGGAAACACCATATATTTT
cdr3_aa: CASTPGGSSGNTIYF

clone_size: .
v_call: TRBV6-5
d_call: .
j_call: TRBJ1-3
cdr3_nt: TGTGCCAGCAATTCAGGTTCTGGAAACACCATATATTTT
cdr3_aa: CASNSGSGNTIYF

clone_size: .
v_call: TRBV10-3
d_call: TRBD1
j_call: TRBJ1-5
cdr3_nt: TGTGCCACCTCAGGGGGGACAGACAATCAGCCCCAGCATTTT
cdr3_aa: CATSGGTDNQPQHF

clone_size: .
v_call: TRBV5-1
d_call: .
j_call: TRBJ1-2
cdr3_nt: TGCGCCAGCAGCTTCGGCAGCCTCTATGGCTACACCTTC
cdr3_aa: CASSFGSLYGYTF

clone_size: .
v_call: TRBV19
d_call: TRBD1
j_call: TRBJ1-1
cdr3_nt: TGTGCCAGTAGCGACAGGGGTGGAACTGAAGCTTTCTTT
cdr3_aa: CASSDRGGTEAFF

clone_size: .
v_call: TRBV4-1
d_call: .
j_call: TRBJ1-1
cdr3_nt: TGCGCCAGCAGCCAATTCTACAGGGCGGACCCCTACACTGAAGCTTTCTTT
cdr3_aa: CASSQFYRADPYTEAFF

clone_size: .
v_call: TRBV5-8
d_call: TRBD1
j_call: TRBJ1-5
cdr3_nt: TGTGCCAGCAGCCTAACCTTGGACAGGAATCAGCCCCAGCATTTT
cdr3_aa: CASSLTLDRNQPQHF

clone_size: .
v_call: TRBV9
d_call: .
j_call: TRBJ2-2
cdr3_nt: TGTGCCAGCAGCGTAGGTGACGGGGCGTACACCGGGGAGCTGTTTTTT
cdr3_aa: CASSVGDGAYTGELFF

clone_size: .
v_call: TRBV6-1
d_call: .
j_call: TRBJ2-5
cdr3_nt: TGTGCCAGCAGTGACAGGGAGACCCAGTACTTC
cdr3_aa: CASSDRETQYF

clone_size: .
v_call: TRBV7-6
d_call: TRBD1
j_call: TRBJ2-3
cdr3_nt: TGTGCCAGCAGCTTGAGGTCCGGACAGGGCACAGATACGCAGTATTTT
cdr3_aa: CASSLRSGQGTDTQYF

clone_size: .
v_call: TRBV5-1
d_call: TRBD1
j_call: TRBJ1-2
cdr3_nt: TGCGCCAGCAGCGCCGGACAGGGGGCCTACGGTGGCTACACCTTC
cdr3_aa: CASSAGQGAYGGYTF

clone_size: few
v_call: TRBV7-9
d_call: TRBD2
j_call: TRBJ2-7
cdr3_nt: TGTGCCAGCAGCGGGACTAGCGGGATCTACGAGCAGTACTTC
cdr3_aa: CASSGTSGIYEQYF

clone_size: .
v_call: TRBV27
d_call: .
j_call: TRBJ2-7
cdr3_nt: TGTGCCAGCAGAAAGGGGGACACTCTCAACGAGCAGTACTTC
cdr3_aa: CASRKGDTLNEQYF

clone_size: once
v_call: TRBV5-1
d_call: TRBD1
j_call: TRBJ2-7
cdr3_nt: TGCGCCAGCAGCTGGAGACAGGGGGCTGGAGAGCAGTACTTC
cdr3_aa: CASSWRQGAGEQYF

clone_size: .
v_call: TRBV27
d_call: .
j_call: TRBJ1-1
cdr3_nt: TGTGCCAGCAGTTCGAGGGAAAACACTGAAGCTTTCTTT
cdr3_aa: CASSSRENTEAFF